The rows below give T cell receptor beta chains drawn from one sample of a study of blood T cell repertoires in COVID-19. This table comes from immunoSEQ multiplex PCR, and its TCRdb copy is limited to in-frame clones, with some not included. The sample has around 140,000 clones, approximately 87% seen once. Sequenced material: peripheral blood. These receptors all stem from an elderly man with acute or convalescent COVID-19. Each CDR3 is given with its conserved first and last residue. The order of the fields is J gene, V gene, D gene, clone size, CDR3 protein, CDR3 DNA. A D gene is named only where the DNA matches it firmly. Size values are once, few and many counts, or a class for expanded clones, and some rows have none.

J: TRBJ2-1; V: TRBV4-2; D: TRBD2; size: -; CDR3: CASSQGAASGRTEQFF; DNA: TGTGCCAGCAGCCAAGGCGCGGCTAGCGGGAGGACAGAGCAGTTCTTC
J: TRBJ2-1; V: TRBV29-1; D: -; size: -; CDR3: CSVVPSSYNEQFF; DNA: TGCAGCGTTGTCCCCAGCTCCTACAATGAGCAGTTCTTC
J: TRBJ2-5; V: TRBV6-6; D: TRBD2; size: -; CDR3: CASNAGSGGWETQYF; DNA: TGTGCCAGCAACGCCGGTAGCGGGGGCTGGGAGACCCAGTACTTC
J: TRBJ1-2; V: TRBV5-8; D: TRBD1; size: -; CDR3: CASSPQGALGYTF; DNA: TGTGCCAGCAGTCCACAGGGGGCGCTTGGCTACACCTTC
J: TRBJ2-4; V: TRBV4-1; D: TRBD1; size: -; CDR3: CASSQEAGGKNIQYF; DNA: TGCGCCAGCAGCCAAGAGGCAGGGGGCAAAAACATTCAGTACTTC
J: TRBJ2-6; V: TRBV19; D: -; size: -; CDR3: CASSIQVSRANVLTF; DNA: TGTGCCAGTAGTATCCAGGTGAGCCGGGCCAACGTCCTGACTTTC
J: TRBJ1-6; V: TRBV5-8; D: TRBD1; size: -; CDR3: CASSFRGDNSPLHF; DNA: TGTGCCAGCAGCTTCAGGGGGGATAATTCACCCCTCCACTTT
J: TRBJ2-3; V: TRBV6-4; D: TRBD1; size: -; CDR3: CASSTGGGTDTQYF; DNA: TGTGCCAGCAGTACAGGGGGCGGCACAGATACGCAGTATTTT
J: TRBJ1-1; V: TRBV6-1; D: -; size: -; CDR3: CASSEAGSLNTEAFF; DNA: TGTGCCAGCAGTGAAGCGGGCTCCCTGAACACTGAAGCTTTCTTT
J: TRBJ1-1; V: TRBV30; D: TRBD1; size: -; CDR3: CAWGTANYEAFF; DNA: TGTGCCTGGGGGACAGCAAACTATGAAGCTTTCTTT
J: TRBJ2-3; V: TRBV11-1; D: TRBD2; size: once; CDR3: CASSSYTSGSTDTQYF; DNA: TGTGCCAGCAGCTCCTATACTAGCGGGAGCACAGATACGCAGTATTTT
J: TRBJ1-6; V: TRBV19; D: TRBD1; size: -; CDR3: CASSQRDRETPLHF; DNA: TGTGCCAGTAGTCAAAGGGACAGGGAGACACCCCTCCACTTT
J: TRBJ2-1; V: TRBV5-6; D: -; size: -; CDR3: CASSEAGTFNYNEQFF; DNA: TGTGCCAGCAGCGAGGCCGGGACTTTCAACTACAATGAGCAGTTCTTC
J: TRBJ2-7; V: TRBV18; D: -; size: -; CDR3: CASSPFGQLNSYEQYF; DNA: TGTGCCAGCTCACCATTCGGACAGCTTAACTCCTACGAGCAGTACTTC
J: TRBJ1-5; V: TRBV23-1; D: -; size: -; CDR3: CGSGGDNYSNQPQHF; DNA: TGCGGGAGTGGGGGCGACAACTATAGCAATCAGCCCCAGCATTTT
J: TRBJ2-1; V: TRBV3-1/TRBV3-2; D: -; size: -; CDR3: CASSHINEQFF; DNA: TGTGCCAGCAGCCATATCAATGAGCAGTTCTTC
J: TRBJ1-5; V: TRBV16; D: -; size: -; CDR3: CASTSIGPPSNQPQHF; DNA: TGTGCCAGCACCTCGATTGGGCCCCCCAGCAATCAGCCCCAGCATTTT
J: TRBJ1-2; V: TRBV7-3; D: -; size: -; CDR3: CASSLEGGFGYTF; DNA: TGTGCCAGCAGCTTAGAGGGAGGTTTTGGCTACACCTTC
J: TRBJ1-5; V: TRBV19; D: TRBD1; size: -; CDR3: CASSIAGTGYNQPQHF; DNA: TGTGCCAGTAGTATAGCGGGGACAGGGTACAATCAGCCCCAGCATTTT